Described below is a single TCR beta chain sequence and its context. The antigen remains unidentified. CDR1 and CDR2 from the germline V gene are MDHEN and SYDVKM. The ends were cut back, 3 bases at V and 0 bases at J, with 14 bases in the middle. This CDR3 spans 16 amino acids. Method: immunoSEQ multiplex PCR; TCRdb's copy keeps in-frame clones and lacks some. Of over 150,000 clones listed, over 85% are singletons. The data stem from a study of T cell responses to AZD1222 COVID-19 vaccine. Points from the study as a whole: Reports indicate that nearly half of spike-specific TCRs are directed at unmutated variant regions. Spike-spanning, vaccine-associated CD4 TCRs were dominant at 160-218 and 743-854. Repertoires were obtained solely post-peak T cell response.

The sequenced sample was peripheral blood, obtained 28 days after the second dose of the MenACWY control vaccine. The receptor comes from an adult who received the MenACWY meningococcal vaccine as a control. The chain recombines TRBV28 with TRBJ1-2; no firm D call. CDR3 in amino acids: CASSLGGVLPNYGYTF. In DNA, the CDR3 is TGTGCCAGCAGTTTGGGAGGCGTTCTTCCTAACTATGGCTACACCTTC.